The present TCR beta chain was sequenced within a study of a mutant IDH1 vaccine in newly diagnosed glioma. Study in general: Onset of vaccination occurred 4-6 weeks following radiotherapy alone, or with temozolomide cycles. Most had both radiotherapy and temozolomide beforehand; others had only one. Study observations and caveats: Pseudoprogression seemed unrelated to changes in top peripheral T cell clonotypes.

Some clones are missing from TCRdb's copy, which holds only in-frame ones; the method was immunoSEQ multiplex PCR. The sample consists of 100,000 to 120,000 clones, about 90% of them appearing once. As for this clone: What it recognizes is unknown.

The time point: week 11, during vaccination. A single vaccine dose contained 300 ug of mutant IDH1 20-mer peptide, and topical imiquimod was used with it. The receptor was derived from a woman aged 45-59 years with glioma. The sequenced sample was PBMCs, obtained from a glioma patient whose treatment included an IDH1 peptide vaccine.

CDR3 sequence reads: CASSINHKGGVETQYF. The CDR3 DNA reads TGTGCCAGTAGTATTAACCACAAAGGGGGCGTGGAGACCCAGTACTTC. The gene calls are TRBV19 and TRBJ2-5; 7 bases line up with TRBD1. The germline V gene encodes CDR1 LNHDA and CDR2 SQIVND (reference sequence). The CDR3 extends over 16 amino acids. V lost 3 bases, J lost 5 bases, and 12 bases stayed unmatched.